The next 30 T cell receptor beta chains were all read from a single sample in a study of blood T cell repertoires in COVID-19. The repertoire was sequenced with immunoSEQ multiplex PCR; TCRdb's copy has only in-frame clones and lacks some. The sample contains 95,000 to 150,000 clones, about 90% of which appear only once. Sequencing used peripheral blood. The source of these receptors is a woman aged 60-75 years with COVID-19, enrolled during active disease.

The chain links TRBV27 to TRBJ2-1; 11 bases align to TRBD2. V dropped 3 bases and J dropped 2; count of bases not matched to a gene: 3. The CDR3 extends over 16 amino acids. Germline V lookup: CDR1 MNHEY, CDR2 SMNVEV (reference sequence). The CDR3 bases are TGTGCCAGCAGTTTGGGTAGCGGGGGGGCCTACAATGAGCAGTTCTTC. Amino acids: CASSLGSGGAYNEQFF.

This chain uses TRBV5-4 with TRBJ1-2, with 7 positions matching TRBD1. The V segment lost 3 bases and the J segment 3 bases; nucleotides outside the gene matches: 2. CDR3 size: 13 residues. The germline gives CDR1 SGHNT, CDR2 YYREEE (reference sequence). CDR3 amino acids: CASSSDRHYGYTF. In DNA form, the CDR3 reads TGTGCCAGCAGCTCGGACAGGCACTATGGCTACACCTTC.

V and J are TRBV3-1 (or the pseudogene TRBV3-2) and TRBJ2-7, with 9 bases matching TRBD1. Per germline, CDR1 LGHDT and CDR2 YNNKEL (reference sequence). CDR3 length: 15 residues. J gave up 1 base and V 3 bases, and 4 bases lay outside the gene matches. CDR3 bases: TGTGCCAGCAGCCACCGGGACAGGGCGTCCTACGAGCAGTACTTC. Translation gives CASSHRDRASYEQYF.

V is TRBV7-8 and J is TRBJ2-2; weak D call: TRBD1 (5 bases). The CDR3 extends over 13 amino acids. The V and J ends lost 9 bases and 1 base respectively, with 9 bases between them. Germline CDR1 SGHVS, CDR2 FQNEAQ. The CDR3 DNA reads TGTGCCAGTCAGGGCCTGAACACCGGGGAGCTGTTTTTT. It specifies CASQGLNTGELFF.

Here the CDR3 reads CASSQGWGANYGYTF. For the CDR3, the DNA is TGTGCCAGCAGCCAAGGTTGGGGAGCTAACTATGGCTACACCTTC. The chain links TRBV3-1 (or the pseudogene TRBV3-2) to TRBJ1-2; D uncertain. CDR1 LGHDT and CDR2 YNNKEL come from the germline V gene (reference sequence). The CDR3 is 15 amino acids. Trimming removed 1 base at V and 0 bases at J, with 9 bases between.

The chain links TRBV18 to TRBJ2-1; 7 bases fit TRBD1. The V and J ends lost 3 bases and 2 bases, in that order; junction bases with no gene match: 4. Germline values: CDR1 KGHSH, CDR2 LQKENI. The CDR3 runs 15 residues. The CDR3 DNA sequence: TGTGCCAGCTCACCGAGACAGGGTGCCTACAATGAGCAGTTCTTC. Translated, it gives CASSPRQGAYNEQFF. The full variable domain, in which reference TRBV18 and TRBJ2-1 provide the parts outside the CDR3, is NAGVMQNPRHLVRRRGQEARLRCSPMKGHSHVYWYRQLPEEGLKFMVYLQKENIIDESGMPKERFSAEFPKEGPSILRIQQVVRGDSAAYFCASSPRQGAYNEQFFGPGTRLTVL.

This clone was found once. DNA of the CDR3: TGTGCCAGCGGGGGGGGCGGGAACACTGAAGCTTTCTTT. As protein: CASGGGGNTEAFF. The genes are TRBV5-4 and TRBJ1-1; D is possibly TRBD1 (6 bases). Trimming removed 7 bases at V and 1 base at J, with 11 bases between. This CDR3 spans 13 amino acids. Germline V gives CDR1 SGHNT, CDR2 YYREEE (reference sequence).

This clone has a single count. The chain links TRBV6-5 to TRBJ2-3; no clear D. The CDR3 has 14 residues. The V end lost 0 bases, the J end lost 3 bases, and 7 bases lay between the germline ends. The germline V gene encodes CDR1 MNHEY and CDR2 SVGAGI. The CDR3 loop reads CASSYSTRTDTQYF. The CDR3 DNA reads as TGTGCCAGCAGTTACTCTACAAGAACAGATACGCAGTATTTT.

Only a few counts were recorded for this clone. The chain links TRBV2 to TRBJ2-3, with no clear D. There are 13 residues in the CDR3. Germline V lookup: CDR1 SNHLY, CDR2 FYNNEI. Trimming took off 7 bases at V and 1 base at J, with 9 bases between the two ends. The CDR3 is CASTSRGTDTQYF. For the CDR3, the DNA is TGTGCCAGCACCTCCCGGGGCACAGATACGCAGTATTTT.

The chain recombines TRBV10-3 with TRBJ1-1; 10 bases line up with TRBD1. In germline, CDR1 is ENHRY, CDR2 SYGVKD. V was clipped by 5 bases and J by 1 base; unmatched bases: 4. The CDR3 is made up of 15 amino acids. CDR3 loop: CAISWTGGSNTEAFF. The CDR3 DNA reads as TGTGCCATCAGTTGGACAGGGGGATCGAACACTGAAGCTTTCTTT.

The gene calls are TRBV11-2 and TRBJ1-5, with a possible D match to TRBD1 (5 bases). Germline lookup yields CDR1 SGHAT and CDR2 FQNNGV. The V gene lost 0 bases and the J gene lost 3 bases, with 9 bases spanning the gap. The CDR3 is 15 amino acids. This CDR3 reads CASSLDPGSNQPQHF. The CDR3 nucleotides are TGTGCCAGCAGCTTAGACCCAGGGTCCAATCAGCCCCAGCATTTT.

The chain carries TRBV4-3 and TRBJ2-1, with 9 bases lining up with TRBD1. J was trimmed by 4 bases and V by 1 base; bases with no gene match: 5. Germline CDR1 is LGHNA and CDR2 is YSLEER. The CDR3 totals 16 residues. The CDR3 loop reads CASSQGRGQGYNEQFF. DNA for the CDR3: TGCGCCAGCAGCCAAGGGCGGGGACAGGGTTACAATGAGCAGTTCTTC.

In its sample, this clone was seen a few times. The chain has TRBV9 and TRBJ1-5, with D perhaps TRBD1 (5 bases). CDR3 size: 17 residues. V gave up 4 bases and J gave up 3 bases, with 20 bases separating them. Looked up from germline, CDR1 is SGDLS and CDR2 is YYNGEE. CDR3 coding DNA: TGTGCCAGCAGCCTAGGGGAGGAGATGACAGTCAATCAGCCCCAGCATTTT. Protein product: CASSLGEEMTVNQPQHF.

CDR3 sequence: CAWSVPSGGAGETQYF. The CDR3 nucleotides are TGTGCCTGGAGTGTACCTAGCGGGGGGGCAGGAGAGACCCAGTACTTC. This sequence joins TRBV30 and TRBJ2-5, with 12 bases fitting TRBD2. V was clipped by 0 bases and J by 4 bases; unmatched bases: 6. Per germline, CDR1 GTSNPN and CDR2 SVGIG (reference sequence). CDR3 size: 16 residues.

The chain joins TRBV11-1 to TRBJ1-1; TRBD1 agrees at 12 bases. The CDR3 loop spans 16 amino acids. Per the germline V gene, CDR1 is SGHAT and CDR2 is FQDESV (reference sequence). V was clipped by 4 bases and J by 6 bases; unmatched bases: 9. As DNA, the CDR3 is TGTGCCAGCAGCTCACCAAAGGGACAGGGGGCTTCTGAAGCTTTCTTT. As protein: CASSSPKGQGASEAFF.

The J gene is TRBJ2-5, the V gene TRBV3-1 (or the pseudogene TRBV3-2), with D unclear. Germline V CDR1 and CDR2: LGHDT, YNNKEL (reference sequence). V was trimmed by 0 bases and J by 5 bases, leaving 16 bases between them. The CDR3 spans 16 residues. CDR3 sequence reads: CASSQDLAANGETQYF. The CDR3 nucleotides are TGTGCCAGCAGCCAAGATTTGGCAGCCAACGGGGAGACCCAGTACTTC.

The chain couples TRBV4-3 to TRBJ1-4; D perhaps matches TRBD1 (6 bases). The germline CDR1 and CDR2 sequences are LGHNA and YSLEER. This CDR3 has 15 residues. With 2 bases removed from V and 7 bases from J, the gap between germline ends came to 14 bases. CDR3 sequence reads: CASSQLGTGSEKLFF. DNA of the CDR3: TGCGCCAGCAGCCAATTAGGAACAGGGAGTGAAAAACTGTTTTTT.

This chain connects TRBV5-1 to TRBJ2-3, with 7 bases aligning to TRBD1. The CDR3 length is 15 residues. Per the germline V gene, CDR1 is SGHRS and CDR2 is YFSETQ. The V segment lost 7 bases and the J segment 6 bases; nucleotides outside the gene matches: 14. In nucleotides, the CDR3 is TGCGCCAGCGGGACCGGACAGGCCCGTGGGGATACGCAGTATTTT. It translates to CASGTGQARGDTQYF.

The genes are TRBV7-8 and TRBJ2-5; TRBD2 is a possible D gene (7 bases). The V gene's germline CDR1 is SGHVS and CDR2 FQNEAQ. There are 14 residues in the CDR3. Trimming removed 7 bases from V and 5 bases from J, with 17 bases in between. This CDR3 reads CASTTGGPKETQYF. CDR3 bases: TGTGCCAGCACCACGGGGGGCCCTAAGGAGACCCAGTACTTC.

J is TRBJ2-3 and V is TRBV19, with 7 nucleotides matching TRBD1. The J segment lost 4 bases and the V segment lost 2 bases, leaving 6 bases of the junction unmatched. The CDR3 covers 15 residues. The germline V gene encodes CDR1 LNHDA and CDR2 SQIVND (reference sequence). CDR3 DNA sequence: TGTGCCAGTAGTATAAGACAGGGTGACGCAGATACGCAGTATTTT. Protein product: CASSIRQGDADTQYF.

The chain links TRBV11-3 to TRBJ2-6; TRBD1 is a possible D gene (7 bases). The CDR3 is made up of 17 amino acids. Trimming took off 5 bases at V and 4 bases at J, with 18 bases between the two ends. From germline, CDR1 is SGHNT and CDR2 YENEEA. CDR3: CASSRDRDSSGANVLTF. In nucleotides, the CDR3 is TGTGCCAGCAGCCGCGACAGGGACTCCTCCGGGGCCAACGTCCTGACTTTC. The full variable domain, its missing parts supplied by reference TRBV11-3 and TRBJ2-6, is EAGVVQSPRYKIIEKKQPVAFWCNPISGHNTLYWYLQNLGQGPELLIRYENEEAVDDSQLPKDRFSAERLKGVDSTLKIQPAELGDSAVYLCASSRDRDSSGANVLTFGAGSRLTVL.

The chain joins TRBV7-9 to TRBJ1-4, with 7 bases fitting TRBD1. V gave up 0 bases and J gave up 5 bases; unmatched junction bases: 6. The length of the CDR3 is 16 residues. Germline values: CDR1 SEHNR, CDR2 FQNEAQ (reference sequence). The CDR3 DNA reads TGTGCCAGCAGCTTAGCCTCCGGGACAGTAAATGAAAAACTGTTTTTT. It translates to CASSLASGTVNEKLFF.

The genes are TRBV5-1 and TRBJ1-3; weak D call: TRBD1 (5 bases). Germline V gene sequence: CDR1 SGHRS, CDR2 YFSETQ. The CDR3 loop spans 17 amino acids. V was clipped by 0 bases and J by 0 bases, with 13 bases between them. The CDR3 loop is CASSLEYDSLSGNTIYF. For the CDR3, the DNA is TGCGCCAGCAGCTTGGAATACGACAGCCTCTCTGGAAACACCATATATTTT.

V is TRBV7-9 and J is TRBJ1-1; no definite D call. Per the germline V gene, CDR1 is SEHNR and CDR2 is FQNEAQ (reference sequence). The CDR3 is 14 amino acids. V lost 3 bases to trimming and J lost 3 bases, with 11 bases between them. The CDR3 DNA reads as TGTGCCAGCAGCTTTTTCGACTCTGACACTGAAGCTTTCTTT. It translates to CASSFFDSDTEAFF. The whole variable domain, remainder taken from reference TRBV7-9 and TRBJ1-1, is DTGVSQNPRHKITKRGQNVTFRCDPISEHNRLYWYRQTLGQGPEFLTYFQNEAQLEKSRLLSDRFSAERPKGSFSTLEIQRTEQGDSAMYLCASSFFDSDTEAFFGQGTRLTVV.

J is TRBJ2-2 and V is TRBV6-5; 8 bases map to TRBD1. Germline CDR1 and CDR2: MNHEY and SVGAGI. Losses at the gene ends were 6 bases for V and 0 bases for J; bases not matched to a gene: 3. The CDR3 sequence is 15 residues long. The CDR3 DNA reads TGTGCCAGCAGCCCGGACAGGGCGAACACCGGGGAGCTGTTTTTT. It codes for CASSPDRANTGELFF.

V and J are TRBV11-2 and TRBJ2-3; 12 nucleotides align to TRBD2. This CDR3 spans 17 amino acids. V gave up 4 bases and J gave up 6 bases; unmatched junction bases: 11. Germline CDR1 reads SGHAT; CDR2 reads FQNNGV. CDR3 in amino acids: CASSYQPGLAGEDTQYF. CDR3 DNA: TGTGCCAGCAGCTACCAGCCGGGACTAGCGGGTGAGGATACGCAGTATTTT.

The chain joins TRBV2 to TRBJ2-7; 8 bases agree with TRBD1. The CDR3 covers 13 residues. Germline lookup yields CDR1 SNHLY and CDR2 FYNNEI. J lost 3 bases, V lost 4 bases, and 2 bases had no gene match. The CDR3 coding sequence is TGTGCCAGCAGTGGGGACAGGCACTACGAGCAGTACTTC. Encoded protein: CASSGDRHYEQYF.

The chain uses TRBV27 and TRBJ2-1, with TRBD2 matching over 11 bases. The length of the CDR3 is 16 residues. Germline lookup yields CDR1 MNHEY and CDR2 SMNVEV (reference sequence). Trimming at V came to 3 bases and at J to 5 bases, leaving 6 bases not matched to a gene. In nucleotides, the CDR3 is TGTGCCAGCAGTTTGAGTAGCGGGGGGGCACACAATGAGCAGTTCTTC. Protein sequence: CASSLSSGGAHNEQFF.

The chain has TRBV2 and TRBJ2-1, with TRBD2 identical over 8 bases. V lost 10 bases to trimming and J lost 5 bases; unmatched junction nucleotides: 10. The germline V gene has CDR1 SNHLY and CDR2 FYNNEI. This CDR3 comprises 14 residues. The CDR3, as DNA: TGTGCCACCCAAGACAGCGGGGGAAACAATGAGCAGTTCTTC. Translating gives CATQDSGGNNEQFF.

The count of this clone is one. The chain carries TRBV6-5 and TRBJ1-2; possible D gene TRBD1, 5 bases. This CDR3 is 13 amino acids long. Between the trimmed V and J ends, which lost 6 bases and 5 bases, there was a span of 13 bases. Germline V gene data show CDR1 as MNHEY and CDR2 as SVGAGI. This CDR3 is CASRKTVEYGYTF. The CDR3 region has the DNA TGTGCCAGCAGAAAGACAGTGGAGTATGGCTACACCTTC.